Given below is one TCR beta chain in context. This clone's antigen is unknown. Qualities for individual bases were not recorded, and no much larger clone is one base off. This record belongs to a study of OX40 agonist ivuxolimab in advanced cancers. With regard to the full study: Ivuxolimab, which targeted the costimulatory receptor OX40 (CD134), was an agonistic, fully human IgG2 monoclonal antibody. Intravenous ivuxolimab was administered to patients every 2 weeks at six dose levels: 0.01, 0.1, 0.3, 1.5, 3 and 10 mg/kg. Of the 50 or so patients in dose escalation, 19 had hepatocellular carcinoma, some 15 had melanoma, 9 had renal cell carcinoma and 9 had head and neck cancer. A male proportion of around 83% and a mean age of 60 years, ranging from roughly 20 to 80, were recorded for the dose-escalation cohort. Prior anti-PD-1, anti-PD-L1 or anti-CTLA-4 therapy was permitted, and checkpoint inhibitors had been received by more than 35% of dose-escalation patients. Partial responses occurred in three dose-escalation patients, of whom one had hepatocellular carcinoma and two had cutaneous melanoma. The point of sequencing TCRbeta in the periphery was to test whether ivuxolimab changed TCR sequence diversity and drove clonal T-cell expansion. The monotherapy dose-escalation portion (N ≈ 52 patients) of the phase I ivuxolimab trial is reported in the paper. The paper's findings and limits, for the study overall: At doses of 0.1 to 3.0 mg/kg, clonal expansion of both CD4+ and CD8+ blood T cells was observed from baseline to week 6. After ivuxolimab, expanded clones were on average more numerous among CD8+ T cells than among CD4+ T cells. Low levels of normalized T-cell clonal expansion were also seen in some patients who did not respond. The antigen specificity of the peripheral T cells that underwent clonal expansion was not determined. In partial responders in the 0.1-3.0 mg/kg groups, normalized peripheral clonal expansion was found to be among the lowest, especially among CD8+ T cells.

Patients with autoimmune disease history or receiving systemic immunosuppression were excluded from the trial. Peripheral blood for TCR sequencing was collected from all dose cohorts at baseline, on cycle 4 day 1, and on cycle 7 day 1. Samples were obtained from an open-label, multicenter, first-in-human phase I dose-escalation trial of ivuxolimab. Adults with locally advanced or metastatic melanoma, renal cell, hepatocellular, or head and neck squamous cell carcinoma were enrolled in the trial. Before TCR sequencing, CD4+ T cells and CD8+ T cells were sorted from peripheral blood as separate populations. Genomic DNA was isolated from the sorted cells so that the TCRbeta CDR3 region could be sequenced. TCRbeta CDR3 regions were sequenced using the immunoSEQ Assay. Sourced from immuneACCESS, this table was stored by TCRdb with only in-frame sequences that have V and J called. A share of the clones is absent; for the studies checked, an unresolved V gene accounts for under half, and the remainder has no known explanation. Counted in this sample were around 66,000 clones; approximately 91% of them appeared once. The ten largest clones capture around 20% of the sample.

A distance of 11 bases separates the germline ends of V and J, which lose 4 bases and 7 bases respectively. From the cysteine up to the phenylalanine, the CDR3 has a length of 12 residues. Only CDR3 DNA is held: 36 bases, read in frame from base 1. Looking up the germline V gene yields CDR1 SGHRS and CDR2 YFSETQ. The chain is made from TRBV5-1 and TRBJ1-1; TRBD1 might be the D gene, on 6 matching bases. The source material was CD4+ or CD8+ T cells sorted from blood, sampled in a trial of the OX40 agonist ivuxolimab. The origin of this receptor is an adult with an advanced solid tumor such as melanoma, head and neck, liver or kidney cancer. The nucleotide sequence reads TGCGCCAGCAGCCTTTACAGGGTTGAAGCTTTCTTT. Translated, it reads CASSLYRVEAFF. With the portions outside the CDR3 filled from the reference TRBV5-1 and TRBJ1-1 genes, the complete variable region becomes KAGVTQTPRYLIKTRGQQVTLSCSPISGHRSVSWYQQTPGQGLQFLFEYFSETQRNKGNFPGRFSGRQFSNSRSEMNVSTLELGDSALYLCASSLYRVEAFFGQGTRLTVV.